The 27 T cell receptor beta chains below all came from one sample that was sequenced in a study of regulatory T cells in long-lasting Graves disease. Indicated time point: persistent/refractory GD, antithyroid drugs over 5 years with positive TRAb. RNA from PBMCs was the source of the TCR library. Sequencing libraries for TCR beta were prepared with iRepertoire HTBI primers and Arm-PCR of CDR3 regions. MiXCR, run by TCRdb on the multiplex PCR reads, gives a single entry per CDR3 protein. This sample has roughly 490,000 distinct CDR3 sequences, with 20% to 25% found just once. This specimen was peripheral blood mononuclear cells (PBMCs), taken when the disease was refractory, from a patient treated with antithyroid drugs. These receptors were taken from a female donor with Graves disease.

About this clonotype: The junction does not match germline at one end; this may be a read error. CDR3 nucleotides: TGTGCCAGCAGTGAAGCGCTTCCAGGGACAGGTCGCCTGGGGCAGTGCTTC. Translated: CASSEALPGTGRLGQCF. The rearrangement joins TRBV2 to TRBJ2-7; 8 bases line up with TRBD1. The CDR3 sequence is 17 residues long. Germline assignment: CDR1 SNHLY and CDR2 FYNNEI. Looking up the rest from reference TRBV2 and TRBJ2-7 gives the full variable domain: EPEVTQTPSHQVTQMGQEVILRCVPISNHLYFYWYRQILGQKVEFLVSFYNNEISEKSEIFDDQFSVERPDGSNFTLKIRSTKLEDSAMYFCASSEALPGTGRLGQCFGPGTRLTVT.

The chain recombines TRBV29-1 with TRBJ2-7; TRBD1 is a possible D gene (6 bases). CDR1 and CDR2 (germline): SQVTM, ANQGSEA. The V gene lost 1 base and the J gene lost 5 bases, with 18 bases spanning the gap. This CDR3 is 15 amino acids long. The CDR3 DNA reads as TGCAGCGTTGAAGGGGCGGCAGGGGACCTAAACGAGCAGTACTTC. This gives the protein CSVEGAAGDLNEQYF.

This clonotype came up a few times. CDR3 sequence (DNA): TGTGCCAGCAGTTCACAGGGGACTAGCACAGATACGCAGTATTTT. Translation gives CASSSQGTSTDTQYF. This chain uses TRBV6-9 with TRBJ2-3; D is possibly TRBD1 (7 bases). The germline V gene has CDR1 MNHGY and CDR2 SVAAGI. The ends were cut back, 4 bases at V and 0 bases at J, with 11 bases in the middle. CDR3 size: 15 residues.

This clonotype was observed many times. V and J are TRBV12-3 or TRBV12-4 and TRBJ1-5; no firm D call. Deletions cut 3 bases from V and 4 bases from J, with 13 bases between. CDR3 size: 15 residues. Here the CDR3 DNA reads TGTGCCAGCAGTTTTGGCAGGTCCCTTAATCAGCCCCAGCATTTT. Translating it yields CASSFGRSLNQPQHF.

The V and J genes are TRBV18 and TRBJ1-5; D remains unclear. CDR1 and CDR2 (germline): KGHSH, LQKENI. The CDR3 sequence is 15 residues long. V lost 0 bases, J lost 0 bases, and 6 bases lay in between. The CDR3 region is CASSPPGTSNQPQHF. The CDR3 DNA sequence: TGTGCCAGCTCACCACCGGGTACTAGCAATCAGCCCCAGCATTTT.

This clonotype was detected only a few times. The chain uses TRBV15 and TRBJ2-2; D possibly uses TRBD1 or TRBD2 (6 bases each). Germline-derived CDR1 and CDR2 are LNHNV and YYDKDF (reference sequence). V lost 1 base, J lost 5 bases, and 14 bases lay in between. CDR3 length: 16 residues. CDR3 sequence reads: CATSRGWQGRTGELFF. The CDR3, as DNA: TGTGCCACCAGCAGAGGCTGGCAGGGGAGGACCGGGGAGCTGTTTTTT.

About this clonotype itself: A read error is possible here, since a much larger clone lies one base away. The CDR3 here is CASTGNSQDTGELFF. The CDR3 DNA reads TGTGCCAGCACTGGGAACAGCCAGGACACCGGGGAGCTGTTTTTT. This chain uses TRBV12-3 or TRBV12-4 with TRBJ2-2; D remains unclear. The CDR3 length is 15 residues. Trimming pared 7 bases from V and 3 bases from J, leaving 15 bases between.

A few counts support this clonotype. A read error may explain this, as a much larger clone is one base away. The genes are TRBV2 and TRBJ2-7; D could derive from TRBD1 or TRBD2 (5 bases each). From germline, CDR1 is SNHLY and CDR2 FYNNEI. Trimming cost V 7 bases and J 8 bases, with 33 bases left between them. CDR3 length: 18 amino acids. The CDR3 region is CASMGDENGVKPSDKQYF. CDR3 nucleotide sequence: TGTGCCAGCATGGGGGACGAAAATGGGGTTAAACCCTCGGACAAGCAGTACTTC.

This clonotype was counted only a few times. The gene calls are TRBV7-3 and TRBJ2-7, with D possibly being TRBD2 (5 bases). Germline V CDR1 and CDR2: SGHTA, FQGTGA. The V end lost 4 bases, the J end lost 6 bases, and 16 bases lay between the germline ends. There are 14 residues in the CDR3. CDR3 sequence (DNA): TGTGCCAGCAGCTCAGGAGGTCAAGGCCGCGAGCAGTACTTC. It yields the protein CASSSGGQGREQYF.

This clonotype was seen more than once but under ten times. The V and J genes are TRBV4-1 and TRBJ1-1; 9 bases align to TRBD1. This CDR3 is 15 amino acids long. With 2 bases clipped from V and 3 bases from J, the junction kept 4 bases outside the gene matches. The germline gives CDR1 MGHRA, CDR2 YSYEKL. CDR3 nucleotides: TGCGCCAGCAGCCAACCCAGGACAGGGGACACTGAAGCTTTCTTT. This gives the protein CASSQPRTGDTEAFF.

Ten or more counts support this clonotype. This chain joins TRBV20-1 and TRBJ2-5; the match to TRBD2 covers 7 bases. The germline V gene encodes CDR1 DFQATT and CDR2 SNEGSKA (reference sequence). This CDR3 comprises 13 residues. V shed 3 bases and J 7 bases; nucleotides not matched to a gene: 8. The CDR3 region is CSASRGGEGTQYF. The CDR3 DNA reads TGCAGTGCTAGTCGTGGCGGGGAGGGGACCCAGTACTTC.

The chain combines TRBV6-2 or TRBV6-3 with TRBJ2-5; tentative D call: TRBD2 (6 bases). This CDR3 has 12 residues. Germline loops: CDR1 MNHEY, CDR2 SVGEGT. Deletions cut 9 bases from V and 1 base from J, with 9 bases between. The CDR3 loop reads CASGTPQETQYF. The CDR3 coding sequence is TGTGCCAGTGGGACTCCCCAAGAGACCCAGTACTTC.

In regard to this clonotype: Being one base from a much bigger clone, this may be a read error. This chain uses TRBV28 with TRBJ1-1; TRBD1 might be the D (6 bases). Germline CDR1 and CDR2: MDHEN and SYDVKM. This CDR3 comprises 15 residues. For the CDR3, the DNA is TGTGCCAGCAGTTACCCGGGACAAGTGAACACTGAAGCTCTCTTT. Amino acids: CASSYPGQVNTEALF.

This chain joins TRBV20-1 and TRBJ1-3; the D gene is possibly TRBD1 (5 bases). The V gene's germline CDR1 is DFQATT and CDR2 SNEGSKA (reference sequence). The CDR3 covers 14 residues. Trimming stripped 5 bases from V and 1 base from J, with 12 bases between. CDR3 amino acids: CSAPMGGSGNTIYF. CDR3 sequence (DNA): TGCAGTGCTCCCATGGGGGGGTCTGGAAACACCATATATTTT.

This clonotype was counted a single time. The rearrangement links TRBV18 to TRBJ2-7; 10 positions agree with TRBD2. V lost 2 bases and J lost 1; bases outside the gene matches: 5. Germline assignment: CDR1 KGHSH and CDR2 LQKENI. The CDR3 covers 16 residues. CDR3 DNA: TGTGCCAGCTCACCATCGCTACTAGCGGGGTCCTACGAGCAGTACTTC. This translates into CASSPSLLAGSYEQYF.

The V gene is TRBV19, the J gene TRBJ1-4, with D unresolved. Looked up from germline, CDR1 is LNHDA and CDR2 is SQIVND (reference sequence). CDR3 length: 15 residues. The V gene lost 4 bases and the J gene lost 5 bases, with 14 bases spanning the gap. The CDR3 DNA reads TGTGCCAGTAGTAGGACGCCAGCGCCAAATGAAAAACTGTTTTTT. Its protein is CASSRTPAPNEKLFF. Variable domain in full (rest from reference TRBV19 and TRBJ1-4): DGGITQSPKYLFRKEGQNVTLSCEQNLNHDAMYWYRQDPGQGLRLIYYSQIVNDFQKGDIAEGYSVSREKKESFPLTVTSAQKNPTAFYLCASSRTPAPNEKLFFGSGTQLSVL.

The chain employs TRBV29-1 and TRBJ2-7, with 9 positions matching TRBD1. V shed 0 bases, J shed 3 bases, and the junction held 6 bases outside the gene matches. The CDR3 length is 15 residues. Germline V lookup: CDR1 SQVTM, CDR2 ANQGSEA. In DNA, the CDR3 is TGCAGCGTTGAAGATCGTACGGGACAGGGCTACGAGCAGTACTTC. It is translated as CSVEDRTGQGYEQYF.

This clonotype was seen only a few times. This sequence joins TRBV25-1 and TRBJ2-7, with D maybe TRBD1 (5 bases). The CDR3 extends over 12 amino acids. CDR1 and CDR2 from the germline V gene are MGHDK and SYGVNS. V lost 7 bases and J lost 2, with 9 bases in between. As DNA, the CDR3 is TGTGCCAGCAACAGGACAACCTACGAGCAGTACTTC. Protein sequence: CASNRTTYEQYF.

This chain connects TRBV5-5 to TRBJ1-4; TRBD1 is a possible D gene (5 bases). The length of the CDR3 is 12 residues. Between the trimmed V and J ends, which lost 4 bases and 8 bases, there was a span of 9 bases. Looked up from germline, CDR1 is SGHKS and CDR2 is YYEKEE (reference sequence). The CDR3 DNA follows: TGTGCCAGCAGCGTGGGGGTGGAAAAACTGTTTTTT. It translates to CASSVGVEKLFF.

This clonotype was detected a few times. This rearrangement joins TRBV5-1 to TRBJ1-1; D uncertain. Germline lookup yields CDR1 SGHRS and CDR2 YFSETQ. With 0 bases removed from V and 1 base from J, the gap between germline ends came to 7 bases. The CDR3 has 14 residues. Written as DNA, the CDR3 is TGCGCCAGCAGCTTGGATGTACGGAACACTGAAGCTTTCTTT. Amino acid sequence: CASSLDVRNTEAFF.

This clonotype was counted between two and nine times. The chain combines TRBV28 with TRBJ2-2; TRBD2 matches at 7 bases. Germline assignment: CDR1 MDHEN and CDR2 SYDVKM. The CDR3 runs to 16 residues. Trimming removed 3 bases from V and 6 bases from J; junction bases left unmatched: 10. CDR3 nucleotide sequence: TGTGCCAGCAGTTTCTTTGCGGGAGTAAATCCCGGGGAGCTGTTTTTT. This encodes CASSFFAGVNPGELFF.

This clonotype was picked up many times. The V call is TRBV7-3, the J call TRBJ1-1, with D possibly being TRBD1 (6 bases). In germline, CDR1 is SGHTA, CDR2 FQGTGA. V was trimmed by 2 bases and J by 7 bases, leaving 14 bases between them. CDR3 length equals 14 residues. CDR3 region: CASSLVSQGIEAFF. CDR3 sequence (DNA): TGTGCCAGCAGCTTAGTGTCGCAGGGGATTGAAGCTTTCTTT.

The chain combines TRBV7-3 with TRBJ1-6; possibly TRBD1 for D (6 bases). Germline lookup yields CDR1 SGHTA and CDR2 FQGTGA. This CDR3 comprises 14 residues. Trimming took off 4 bases at V and 7 bases at J, with 11 bases between the two ends. The CDR3, as DNA: TGTGCCAGCAGCTATACAGGGCAGAATTCACCCCTCCACTTT. Its translation is CASSYTGQNSPLHF. Based on the CDR3 plus reference TRBV7-3 and TRBJ1-6, the full variable domain is GAGVSQTPSNKVTEKGKYVELRCDPISGHTALYWYRQSLGQGPEFLIYFQGTGAADDSGLPNDRFFAVRPEGSVSTLKIQRTERGDSAVYLCASSYTGQNSPLHFGNGTRLTVT.

At least ten counts were recorded for this clonotype. The rearrangement links TRBV6-1 to TRBJ1-2, with TRBD1 identical over 8 bases. Germline V gene sequence: CDR1 MNHNS, CDR2 SASEGT. The CDR3 totals 13 residues. J gave up 5 bases and V 6 bases, and 5 bases lay outside the gene matches. CDR3 coding DNA: TGTGCCAGCAGCCCAGGGGGCGCGTATGGCTACACCTTC. Protein sequence: CASSPGGAYGYTF.

The chain is built from TRBV7-9 and TRBJ2-7; D may be TRBD1 (6 bases). This CDR3 is 14 amino acids long. Germline CDR1 is SEHNR and CDR2 is FQNEAQ (reference sequence). V lost 3 bases to trimming and J lost 3 bases, with 12 bases between them. Written as DNA, the CDR3 is TGTGCCAGCAGCTTCGGGCGACAGGACTACGAGCAGTACTTC. It encodes CASSFGRQDYEQYF.

This clonotype came up many times. The V gene is TRBV7-2, the J gene TRBJ2-7; tentatively, D is TRBD2 (5 bases). The CDR3 extends over 15 amino acids. Trimming stripped 8 bases from V and 3 bases from J, with 20 bases between. Germline CDR1 is SGHTA and CDR2 is FQGNSA. The CDR3 here is CASALTISGGYEQYF. DNA for the CDR3: TGTGCCAGCGCCCTCACGATCAGCGGAGGCTACGAGCAGTACTTC.

V usage is TRBV13 and J usage is TRBJ2-7; 14 bases align to TRBD2. Germline trimming cut 5 bases from V and 2 bases from J; bases unmatched to any gene: 5. The CDR3 is 16 amino acids. From germline, CDR1 is PRHDT and CDR2 FYEKMQ (reference sequence). The chain's CDR3 is CASSTPTSGGAYEQYF. CDR3 DNA sequence: TGTGCCAGCAGCACCCCGACTAGCGGGGGGGCCTACGAGCAGTACTTC. Filled out from reference TRBV13 and TRBJ2-7, the complete variable domain reads AAGVIQSPRHLIKEKRETATLKCYPIPRHDTVYWYQQGPGQDPQFLISFYEKMQSDKGSIPDRFSAQQFSDYHSELNMSSLELGDSALYFCASSTPTSGGAYEQYFGPGTRLTVT.